One sample yielded the 14 T cell receptor beta chains listed below, sequenced in a study of T cell repertoires in cytomegalovirus infection. For these TCRs, the target antigens are not known. TCRdb reprocessed the reads via MiXCR and lists one record per CDR3 protein. The sample includes 830,000 or so distinct CDR3 sequences, roughly 33% of them seen just once. The material sequenced was cultured CD8+ T cells from PBMCs, taken from culture after CMV antigen stimulation. The receptors were sampled from a human donor in good health (CMV status not recorded). Some clones in this sample may be carry-over from other donors' samples.

This clonotype was recorded at least ten times. The chain couples TRBV27 to TRBJ2-7, with TRBD1 matching over 7 bases. Germline trimming cut 4 bases from V and 1 base from J; bases unmatched to any gene: 4. The CDR3 is made up of 14 amino acids. Germline CDR1 reads MNHEY; CDR2 reads SMNVEV (reference sequence). The CDR3 DNA follows: TGTGCCAGCAGTTCCGGGACAGAATCCTACGAGCAGTACTTC. This sequence encodes CASSSGTESYEQYF.

The chain uses TRBV5-4 and TRBJ1-2; 8 positions agree with TRBD1. J gave up 6 bases and V 0 bases, and 7 bases lay outside the gene matches. From germline, CDR1 is SGHNT and CDR2 YYREEE (reference sequence). CDR3 size: 15 residues. The CDR3 sequence is CASSLEVDRENGYTF. Here the CDR3 DNA reads TGTGCCAGCAGCTTGGAGGTGGACAGGGAAAATGGCTACACCTTC.

This clonotype is a singleton in its sample. The chain combines TRBV6-5 with TRBJ2-1; 7 bases fit TRBD2. The CDR3 has 15 amino acids. The germline V gene has CDR1 MNHEY and CDR2 SVGAGI. Losses at the gene ends were 6 bases for V and 8 bases for J; bases not matched to a gene: 13. CDR3 coding DNA: TGTGCCAGCAGGCAGCGGGGCTTGACATGGGATGAGCAGTTCTTC. Residues: CASRQRGLTWDEQFF.

The chain has TRBV12-3 or TRBV12-4 and TRBJ1-1; D unresolved. Trimming cost V 5 bases and J 1 base, with 14 bases left between them. The CDR3 has 15 residues. The CDR3 nucleotides read TGTGCCAGCAGTCCACGCGGTCCCGGGAACACTGAAGCTTTCTTT. Translation gives CASSPRGPGNTEAFF.

This clonotype was picked up many times. The chain combines TRBV7-8 with TRBJ2-1; D gene uncertain. The germline V gene has CDR1 SGHVS and CDR2 FQNEAQ. V was shortened by 2 bases and J by 5 bases, with 7 bases between the two germline ends. The CDR3 runs to 13 residues. CDR3 nucleotides: TGTGCCAGCAGCTTACTTCCCGACAATGAGCAGTTCTTC. Its translation: CASSLLPDNEQFF.

This clonotype has a single count. The chain combines TRBV12-3 or TRBV12-4 with TRBJ1-3; a possible D gene is TRBD1 (5 bases). Trimming cost V 10 bases and J 0 bases, with 16 bases left between them. CDR3 size: 15 residues. The CDR3 spells CANSTGGTSGNTIYF. In DNA form, the CDR3 reads TGTGCCAACAGCACGGGGGGGACCTCTGGAAACACCATATATTTT.

The gene calls are TRBV6-1 and TRBJ2-1, with D perhaps TRBD1 or TRBD2 (7 bases each). This CDR3 region has 15 residues. Deletions cut 10 bases from V and 3 bases from J, with 19 bases between. Germline CDR1 reads MNHNS; CDR2 reads SASEGT. CDR3 in amino acids: CATSGGIAGYNEQFF. The CDR3, as DNA: TGTGCCACCTCAGGGGGAATAGCGGGCTACAATGAGCAGTTCTTC.

This clonotype was counted only a few times. The rearrangement joins TRBV7-6 to TRBJ2-6; D not resolved. The V gene lost 1 base and the J gene lost 1 base, with 14 bases spanning the gap. CDR1 and CDR2 from the germline V gene are SGHVS and FNYEAQ. This CDR3 comprises 18 residues. The CDR3 protein is CASSLEASVHSGANVLTF. For the CDR3, the DNA is TGTGCCAGCAGCTTAGAGGCTTCTGTCCATTCTGGGGCCAACGTCCTGACTTTC.

The chain joins TRBV2 to TRBJ2-2, with D perhaps given as TRBD1 or TRBD2 (5 bases each). Per germline, CDR1 SNHLY and CDR2 FYNNEI. This CDR3 is built from 15 residues. V dropped 6 bases and J dropped 5 bases, with 16 bases sitting between them. As DNA, the CDR3 is TGTGCCAGCAGCCCCAGTAGCTGGGGGACCGGGGAGCTGTTTTTT. Its translation: CASSPSSWGTGELFF.

This clonotype was recorded a few times. This rearrangement joins TRBV7-4 to TRBJ1-2; D is unresolved. The germline V gene has CDR1 SGHVT and CDR2 SQSDAQ. The CDR3 covers 14 residues. Trimming pared 5 bases from V and 2 bases from J, leaving 12 bases between. DNA for the CDR3: TGTGCCAGCAGCGCCGTCGGAGGGAACTATGGCTACACCTTC. This translates into CASSAVGGNYGYTF.

The chain combines TRBV4-3 with TRBJ1-6; D is undetermined. This CDR3 has 16 residues. V lost 1 base and J 5 bases, leaving 12 bases between the germline ends. CDR1 is LGHNA, CDR2 YSLEER, per germline. The CDR3 nucleotides are TGCGCCAGCAGCCAAGGTCGGCAGCTTAATAATTCACCCCTCCACTTT. Translation: CASSQGRQLNNSPLHF.

This CDR3 reads CASSEWGGSQETQYF. DNA for the CDR3: TGTGCCAGCAGTGAATGGGGCGGGTCCCAAGAGACCCAGTACTTC. This chain joins TRBV25-1 and TRBJ2-5, with D perhaps assigned TRBD1 or TRBD2 (5 bases each). Per the germline V gene, CDR1 is MGHDK and CDR2 is SYGVNS. The CDR3 runs 15 residues. V lost 1 base, J lost 1 base, and 10 bases lay in between.

The chain recombines TRBV6-5 with TRBJ2-3; tentatively, D is TRBD2 (6 bases). The germline V gene has CDR1 MNHEY and CDR2 SVGAGI. V was pared by 6 bases and J by 4 bases, with 17 bases between. The CDR3 totals 15 residues. CDR3 in DNA: TGTGCCAGCAGCGAACTAGTTACTAGCTCAGATACGCAGTATTTT. Protein product: CASSELVTSSDTQYF.

V and J are TRBV7-4 and TRBJ2-7, with a tentative D call TRBD1 (8 bases). CDR3 length equals 15 residues. Germline V gene lookup returns CDR1 SGHVT and CDR2 SQSDAQ. V dropped 5 bases and J dropped 3 bases, with 17 bases sitting between them. As DNA, the CDR3 is TGTGCCAGCAGCCCCCCGGACAGGGACTACTACGAGCAGTACTTC. Residues: CASSPPDRDYYEQYF.